Presented here are 4 T cell receptor beta chains from one specimen sequenced in a study of T cell responses to AZD1222 COVID-19 vaccine. Using immunoSEQ multiplex PCR, the repertoire was profiled, and TCRdb retains in-frame clones only, with some absent. The sample has 150,000 to 200,000 clones; just under 95% are singletons. The sample consisted of peripheral blood, taken on day 0 of AZD1222 vaccination. Receptor source: an adult in good health.

This clone was detected once. The chain couples TRBV19 to TRBJ1-5; the match to TRBD1 covers 8 bases. Germline V gene data show CDR1 as LNHDA and CDR2 as SQIVND (reference sequence). The CDR3 has 16 residues. Losses at the gene ends were 7 bases for V and 4 bases for J; bases not matched to a gene: 12. CDR3 DNA: TGTGCCAGTACCCTCGACAGGGGTTTTGGAAATCAGCCCCAGCATTTT. This translates into CASTLDRGFGNQPQHF.

V usage is TRBV19 and J usage is TRBJ1-2; possibly TRBD1 for D (5 bases). This CDR3 is built from 14 residues. Germline V CDR1 and CDR2: LNHDA, SQIVND (reference sequence). V was cut by 4 bases and J by 3 bases, with 12 bases left in between. DNA for the CDR3: TGTGCCAGTAGTACCCCAAGGGGCGACTATGGCTACACCTTC. Its protein is CASSTPRGDYGYTF.

As for this clone: Distinct nucleotide sequences in the sample also encode this CDR3. The genes are TRBV12-3 or TRBV12-4 and TRBJ1-5; D unresolved. The CDR3 spans 13 residues. Trimming cost V 3 bases and J 1 base, with 4 bases left between them. The CDR3 region is CASSFSSNQPQHF. DNA of the CDR3: TGTGCCAGCAGTTTTTCGAGCAATCAGCCCCAGCATTTT.

V is TRBV5-8 and J is TRBJ1-5, with a tentative D call TRBD1 (6 bases). This CDR3 comprises 19 residues. V lost 3 bases to trimming and J lost 11 bases, with 33 bases between them. The germline CDR1 and CDR2 sequences are SGHTS and YDEGEE. The DNA of the CDR3 is TGTGCCAGCAGCTCATTTAACGCGCGGGACACTTCCCAGGAATGGTCCCAGCATTTT. Protein sequence: CASSSFNARDTSQEWSQHF.